This is a list of T cell receptor beta chains from one sample in a study of cytomegalovirus exposure and HLA in healthy donors. The method was immunoSEQ multiplex PCR; TCRdb's version includes in-frame clones alone and lacks a portion of them. The profile covers some 320,000 clones, with roughly 90% appearing a single time and approximately 1.1% taken by the ten largest. The material sequenced was PBMCs. The receptor source for this set is a woman in her thirties in good health and CMV-seropositive. CDR3s include the opening cysteine and the closing phenylalanine or tryptophan. D genes are given only for firm matches. A clone size is listed for some rows: how often the clone was seen (once, few, many), or a class if it is expanded.

J | size | D | V | CDR3 | DNA
TRBJ2-4 | - | - | TRBV28 | CASSLGGARAKNIQYF | TGTGCCAGCAGTTTAGGAGGGGCGAGGGCCAAAAACATTCAGTACTTC
TRBJ2-1 | - | TRBD2 | TRBV2 | CASRRTSGYNEQFF | TGTGCCAGCAGAAGGACTAGCGGGTACAATGAGCAGTTCTTC
TRBJ2-2 | - | - | TRBV5-1 | CASSLVLRGANTGELFF | TGCGCCAGCAGCTTGGTTTTAAGGGGGGCGAACACCGGGGAGCTGTTTTTT
TRBJ2-7 | - | - | TRBV7-9 | CASSPRALSGTPYEQYF | TGTGCCAGCAGTCCTAGAGCATTGTCGGGGACCCCCTACGAGCAGTACTTC
TRBJ2-1 | - | TRBD2 | TRBV5-4 | CASSLVAGGYNEQFF | TGTGCCAGCAGCTTGGTGGCGGGAGGGTACAATGAGCAGTTCTTC
TRBJ2-7 | - | - | TRBV6-1 | CASSLDGYEQYF | TGTGCCAGCAGTTTGGACGGCTACGAGCAGTACTTC
TRBJ1-1 | - | - | TRBV25-1 | CASSERFGGSGNTEAFF | TGTGCCAGCAGTGAACGGTTTGGAGGGTCCGGAAACACTGAAGCTTTCTTT
TRBJ2-5 | - | - | TRBV5-6 | CASSWGRDSQYF | TGTGCCAGCAGCTGGGGAAGAGACTCCCAGTACTTC
TRBJ1-4 | - | - | TRBV6-1 | CASSVYATNEKLFF | TGTGCCAGCAGTGTGTATGCAACTAATGAAAAACTGTTTTTT
TRBJ2-5 | - | - | TRBV5-1 | CASSVQDRGYETQYF | TGCGCCAGCAGCGTCCAGGATCGGGGGTACGAGACCCAGTACTTC
TRBJ1-1 | - | - | TRBV11-2 | CASSADRLWTEAFF | TGTGCCAGCAGCGCCGACAGGCTTTGGACTGAAGCTTTCTTT
TRBJ1-2 | - | - | TRBV27 | CASRRARGDYGYTF | TGTGCCAGCAGGCGGGCCCGGGGGGACTATGGCTACACCTTC
TRBJ2-1 | - | - | TRBV27 | CASSLVGDEQFF | TGTGCCAGCAGTTTAGTGGGAGATGAGCAGTTCTTC
TRBJ1-4 | - | - | TRBV7-9 | CASSLGRYEKLFF | TGTGCCAGCAGCTTAGGTCGGTACGAAAAACTGTTTTTT
TRBJ1-2 | - | - | TRBV6-1 | CASSEGTYYGYTF | TGTGCCAGCAGTGAAGGGACTTACTATGGCTACACCTTC
TRBJ1-1 | - | - | TRBV19 | CASNLGGLEAFF | TGTGCCAGTAACCTCGGGGGATTAGAAGCTTTCTTT
TRBJ2-5 | - | TRBD2 | TRBV5-1 | CASSLVAGVKETQYF | TGCGCCAGCAGCTTGGTAGCGGGGGTCAAAGAGACCCAGTACTTC
TRBJ2-1 | - | - | TRBV29-1 | CSAPERYNEQFF | TGCAGCGCCCCAGAACGGTACAATGAGCAGTTCTTC
TRBJ2-3 | - | TRBD2 | TRBV6-5 | CASRAGDSYTDTQYF | TGTGCCAGCAGAGCGGGAGATTCTTATACAGATACGCAGTATTTT
TRBJ2-1 | few | - | TRBV21-1 | CASNPALAGGNYNEQFF | TGTGCCAGCAACCCGGCGTTAGCGGGGGGCAACTACAATGAGCAGTTCTTC
TRBJ2-7 | - | - | TRBV7-6 | CASSLSRDYPGMGTYEQYF | TGTGCCAGCAGCTTATCGAGAGACTACCCCGGGATGGGAACCTACGAGCAGTACTTC
TRBJ2-2 | - | - | TRBV4-3 | CASSQDRVEELFF | TGCGCCAGCAGCCAAGACAGGGTCGAGGAGCTGTTTTTT
TRBJ2-2 | - | - | TRBV5-1 | CASSLEDKNTGELFF | TGCGCCAGCAGCTTGGAGGACAAGAACACCGGGGAGCTGTTTTTT
TRBJ1-1 | few | - | TRBV4-3 | CASSQDNGGWAEAFF | TGCGCCAGCAGCCAAGATAACGGGGGATGGGCTGAAGCTTTCTTT
TRBJ1-2 | - | - | TRBV19 | CASSPGWNGYTF | TGTGCCAGTAGTCCAGGGTGGAATGGCTACACCTTC
TRBJ2-1 | - | - | TRBV29-1 | CSVPERGSYNEQFF | TGCAGCGTACCCGAAAGAGGCTCCTACAATGAGCAGTTCTTC
TRBJ1-6 | - | - | TRBV7-2 | CASSLGGFGDNSPLHF | TGTGCCAGCAGCTTAGGGGGTTTTGGCGATAATTCACCCCTCCACTTT
TRBJ2-5 | once | TRBD2 | TRBV5-1 | CASSLVSLAGLETQYF | TGCGCCAGCAGCTTGGTGTCCCTAGCGGGATTGGAGACCCAGTACTTC
TRBJ2-5 | - | - | TRBV28 | CASQGWGQQETQYF | TGTGCCAGCCAGGGCTGGGGCCAACAAGAGACCCAGTACTTC
TRBJ2-1 | - | - | TRBV27 | CASSFADTYNEQFF | TGTGCCAGCAGTTTCGCCGACACCTACAATGAGCAGTTCTTC